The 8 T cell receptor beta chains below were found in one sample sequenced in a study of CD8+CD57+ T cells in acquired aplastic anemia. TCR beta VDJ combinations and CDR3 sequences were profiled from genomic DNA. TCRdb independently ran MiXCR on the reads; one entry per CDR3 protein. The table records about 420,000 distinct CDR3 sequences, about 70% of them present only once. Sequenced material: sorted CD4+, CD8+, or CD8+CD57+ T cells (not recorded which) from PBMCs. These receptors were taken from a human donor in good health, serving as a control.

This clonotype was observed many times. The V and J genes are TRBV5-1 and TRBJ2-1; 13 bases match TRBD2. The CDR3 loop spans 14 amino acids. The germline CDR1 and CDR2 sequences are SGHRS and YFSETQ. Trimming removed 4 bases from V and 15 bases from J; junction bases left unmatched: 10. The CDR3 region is CASSASTSGGALFF. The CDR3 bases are TGCGCCAGCAGCGCAAGTACTAGCGGGGGGGCGCTGTTCTTC.

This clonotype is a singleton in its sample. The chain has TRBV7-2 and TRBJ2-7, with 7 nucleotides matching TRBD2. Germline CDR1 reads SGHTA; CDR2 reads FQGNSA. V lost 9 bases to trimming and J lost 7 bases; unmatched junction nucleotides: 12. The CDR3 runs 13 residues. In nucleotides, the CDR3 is TGTGCCAGGAGCATACAAGCGGGGACGGAGCAGTACTTC. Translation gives CARSIQAGTEQYF.

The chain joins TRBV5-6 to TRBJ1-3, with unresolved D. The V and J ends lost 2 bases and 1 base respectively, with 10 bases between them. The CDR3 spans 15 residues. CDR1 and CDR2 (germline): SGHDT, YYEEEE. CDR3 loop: CASSFHTESGNTIYF. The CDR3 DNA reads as TGTGCCAGCAGCTTTCATACTGAATCTGGAAACACCATATATTTT.

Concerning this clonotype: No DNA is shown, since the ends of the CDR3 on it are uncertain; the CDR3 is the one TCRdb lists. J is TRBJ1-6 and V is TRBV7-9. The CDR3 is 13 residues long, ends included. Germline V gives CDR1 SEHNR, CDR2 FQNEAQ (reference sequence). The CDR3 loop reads CASSLGSGYTFDF.

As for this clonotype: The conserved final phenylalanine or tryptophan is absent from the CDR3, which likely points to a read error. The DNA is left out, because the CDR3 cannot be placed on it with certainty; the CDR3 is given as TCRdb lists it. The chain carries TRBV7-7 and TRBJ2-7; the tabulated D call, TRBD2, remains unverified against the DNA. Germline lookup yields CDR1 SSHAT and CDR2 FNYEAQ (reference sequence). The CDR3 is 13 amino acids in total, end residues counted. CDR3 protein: CASSDGLGADTQY.

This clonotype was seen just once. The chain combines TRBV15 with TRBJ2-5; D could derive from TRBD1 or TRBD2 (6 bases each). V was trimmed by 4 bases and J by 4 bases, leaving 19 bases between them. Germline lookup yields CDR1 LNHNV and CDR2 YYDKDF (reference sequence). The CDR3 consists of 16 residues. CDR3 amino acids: CATSTPQGGPRETQYF. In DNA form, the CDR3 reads TGTGCCACCAGCACCCCCCAAGGGGGGCCCAGAGAGACCCAGTACTTC.

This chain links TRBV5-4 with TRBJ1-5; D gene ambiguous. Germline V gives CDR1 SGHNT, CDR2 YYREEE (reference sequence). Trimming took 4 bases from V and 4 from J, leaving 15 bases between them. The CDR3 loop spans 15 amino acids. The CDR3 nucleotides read TGTGCCAGCAGCCTAGACCGGGTACAAAATCAGCCCCAGCATTTT. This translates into CASSLDRVQNQPQHF.

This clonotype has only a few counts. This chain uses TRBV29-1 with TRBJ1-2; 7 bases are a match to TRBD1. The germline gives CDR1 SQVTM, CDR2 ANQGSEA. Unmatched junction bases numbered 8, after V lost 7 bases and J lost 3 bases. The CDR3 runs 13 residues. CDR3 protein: CSAGPGTDYGYTF. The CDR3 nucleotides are TGCAGCGCCGGACCAGGGACAGACTATGGCTACACCTTC.